This TCR beta chain came from a study of molecular identifiers for immune sequencing clone quantification. Whole-study findings and limits: Whereas clones above 20 RNA copies held under 1% of naive-cell molecules, they held over 97% of effector molecules.

TCRdb reprocessed the PCR reads via MiXCR and lists one record per CDR3 protein. This sample carries about 320,000 distinct CDR3 sequences, 20% to 25% of them seen once, and the ten largest clones take approximately 0.85%. Naive CD8 libraries were made from roughly 18,000 to 920,000 sorted cells, and they used 10%, 30% or 50% RNA. CDR1 is KGHDR and CDR2 is SFDVKD in the germline V gene. Trimming stripped 3 bases from V and 5 bases from J, with 16 bases between. The CDR3 spans 16 residues. As concerns this clonotype: Its antigen is still unknown.

Input material: naive CD8+ T cells from blood, with Jurkat cell RNA spiked in. Subset: FACS-sorted CD8+CD4-CCR7+CD45RA+ naive T cells. The receptor was isolated from a human donor in good health. Some libraries in this study had Jurkat cell RNA spiked in. The chain couples TRBV24-1 to TRBJ2-1; TRBD1 is a possible D gene (5 bases). CDR3 sequence: CATSDPQALRDNEQFF. The CDR3 DNA follows: TGTGCCACCAGTGATCCACAGGCTCTTAGGGACAATGAGCAGTTCTTC.